This T cell receptor beta chain was obtained from a study of OX40 agonist ivuxolimab in advanced cancers. It was autoimmune disease history or systemic immunosuppression that excluded patients. This CDR3 contains 15 residues. From germline, CDR1 is SEHNR and CDR2 FQNEAQ (reference sequence). The V end lost 1 base, the J end lost 1 base, and 8 bases lay between the germline ends. Concerning this clone: The antigen remains unidentified.

The repertoire was sequenced with immunoSEQ multiplex PCR; TCRdb's copy has only in-frame clones and lacks some. Of about 61,000 clones in the sample, about nine tenths were seen once. Study findings and constraints: CD8+ T cells averaged more expanded clones than CD4+. The antigens recognized by the expanded peripheral T cells, that is their antigen specificity, were not determined.

Sequences were derived from CD4+ or CD8+ T cells sorted from blood, sampled in a trial of the OX40 agonist ivuxolimab. The origin of this receptor is an adult with an advanced solid tumor such as melanoma, head and neck, liver or kidney cancer. V gene TRBV7-9 combines with J gene TRBJ1-5; possible D gene TRBD1, 5 bases. The CDR3 loop reads CASSLGDLSNQPQHF. In nucleotides, the CDR3 is TGTGCCAGCAGCTTAGGGGACCTGAGCAATCAGCCCCAGCATTTT. The whole variable domain, filled in from reference TRBV7-9 and TRBJ1-5, reads DTGVSQNPRHKITKRGQNVTFRCDPISEHNRLYWYRQTLGQGPEFLTYFQNEAQLEKSRLLSDRFSAERPKGSFSTLEIQRTEQGDSAMYLCASSLGDLSNQPQHFGDGTRLSIL.